This T cell receptor (beta chain) was retrieved from a study of neurological immune-mediated disorders. V was trimmed by 1 base and J by 0 bases, leaving 13 bases between them. Germline CDR1 is SGHRS and CDR2 is YFSETQ. The length of the CDR3 is 16 residues. Healthy controls comprised blood bank volunteers in Maryland, USA. This clonotype was counted ten times or more. The antigen remains undetermined. The making of cDNA relied on 5'RACE with 10-nucleotide random UMIs. MiXCR was run by TCRdb on the 5' RACE reads, yielding one entry per CDR3 protein. The sample carries more than 75,000 distinct CDR3 sequences, about 9.3% recorded once. Whole-study results and caveats: The study found no CDR3 amino acid sequences shared by expanded clones across subjects, suggesting private repertoires in all groups. HTLV-1-associated myelopathy had the most TCR clonal expansion, whereas multiple sclerosis had the least (lower than in healthy controls).

This receptor was taken from a man between 35 and 55 years old in good health. This chain links TRBV5-1 with TRBJ1-2; D is uncertain. The sample consisted of PBMCs. The DNA for the CDR3 is TGCGCCAGCAGCTTGACGTCCGGCAGAGCTAACTATGGCTACACCTTC. Translating it yields CASSLTSGRANYGYTF.